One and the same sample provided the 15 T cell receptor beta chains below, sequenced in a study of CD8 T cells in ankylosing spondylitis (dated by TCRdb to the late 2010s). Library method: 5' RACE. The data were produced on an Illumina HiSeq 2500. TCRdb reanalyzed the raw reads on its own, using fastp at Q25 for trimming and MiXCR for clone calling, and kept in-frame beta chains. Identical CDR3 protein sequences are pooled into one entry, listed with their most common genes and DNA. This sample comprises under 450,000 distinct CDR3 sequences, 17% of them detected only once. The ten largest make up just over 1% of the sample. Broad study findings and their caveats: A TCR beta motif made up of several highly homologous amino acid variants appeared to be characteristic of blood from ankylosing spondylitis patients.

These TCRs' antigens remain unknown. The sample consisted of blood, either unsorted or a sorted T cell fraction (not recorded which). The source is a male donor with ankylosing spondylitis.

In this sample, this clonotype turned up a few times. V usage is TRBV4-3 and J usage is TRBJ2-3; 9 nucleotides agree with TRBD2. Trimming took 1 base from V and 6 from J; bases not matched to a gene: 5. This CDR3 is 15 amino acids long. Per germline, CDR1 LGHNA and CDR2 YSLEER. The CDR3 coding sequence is TGCGCCAGCAGCCAAGGGGCGGGAGGGCCGGATACGCAGTATTTT. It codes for CASSQGAGGPDTQYF.

CDR3 region: CASIRTGDNSNQPQHF. Here the CDR3 DNA reads TGTGCCAGCATTCGGACAGGAGATAATAGCAATCAGCCCCAGCATTTT. The chain is built from TRBV6-1 and TRBJ1-5; TRBD1 aligns across 7 bases. CDR3 length: 16 residues. V gave up 7 bases and J gave up 0 bases; unmatched junction bases: 9. The V gene's germline CDR1 is MNHNS and CDR2 SASEGT.

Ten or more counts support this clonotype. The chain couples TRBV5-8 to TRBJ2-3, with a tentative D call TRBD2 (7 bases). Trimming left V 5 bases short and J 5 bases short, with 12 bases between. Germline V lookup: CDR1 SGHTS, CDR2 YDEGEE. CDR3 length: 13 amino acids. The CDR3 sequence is CASRKGGIDTQYF. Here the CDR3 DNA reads TGTGCCAGCAGAAAGGGGGGGATAGATACGCAGTATTTT.

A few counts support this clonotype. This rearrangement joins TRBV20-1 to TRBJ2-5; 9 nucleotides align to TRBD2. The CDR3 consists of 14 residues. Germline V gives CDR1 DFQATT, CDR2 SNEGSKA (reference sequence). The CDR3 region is CSPIGREGLETQYF. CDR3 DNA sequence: TGCAGCCCCATCGGGCGGGAGGGGTTAGAGACCCAGTACTTC.

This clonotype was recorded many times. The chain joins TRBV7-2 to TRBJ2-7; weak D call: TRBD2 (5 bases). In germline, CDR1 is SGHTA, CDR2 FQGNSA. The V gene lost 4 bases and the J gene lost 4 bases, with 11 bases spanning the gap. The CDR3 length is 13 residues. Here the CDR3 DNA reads TGTGCCAGCAGCTCCCAAGGGAGTTACGAGCAGTACTTC. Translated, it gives CASSSQGSYEQYF.

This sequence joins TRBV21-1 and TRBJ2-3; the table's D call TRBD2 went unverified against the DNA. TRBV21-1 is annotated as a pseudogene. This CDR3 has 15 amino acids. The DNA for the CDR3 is TGTGCCAGCAGCACCAGACTAGCGGGCACAGATACGCAGTATTTT. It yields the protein CASSTRLAGTDTQYF.

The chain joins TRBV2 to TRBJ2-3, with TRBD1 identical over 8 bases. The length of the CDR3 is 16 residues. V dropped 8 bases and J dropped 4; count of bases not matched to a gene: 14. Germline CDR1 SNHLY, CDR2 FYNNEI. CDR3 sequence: CASSRSGQGRADTQYF. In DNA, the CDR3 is TGTGCCAGCTCAAGGTCAGGACAGGGAAGGGCAGATACGCAGTATTTT.

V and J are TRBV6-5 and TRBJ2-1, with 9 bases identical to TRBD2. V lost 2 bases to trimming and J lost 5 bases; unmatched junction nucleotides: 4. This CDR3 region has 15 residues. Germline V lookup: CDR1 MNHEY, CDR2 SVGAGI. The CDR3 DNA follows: TGTGCCAGCAGTTACCCTGCTAGCGGGGACAATGAGCAGTTCTTC. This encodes CASSYPASGDNEQFF.

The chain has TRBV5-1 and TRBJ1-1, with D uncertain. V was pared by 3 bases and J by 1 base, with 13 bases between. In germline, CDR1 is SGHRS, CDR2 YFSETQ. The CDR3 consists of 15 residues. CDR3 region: CASSSRPAENTEAFF. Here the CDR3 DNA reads TGCGCCAGCAGCTCTCGACCGGCCGAGAACACTGAAGCTTTCTTT.

CDR3 residues: CASSLAADREKLFF. In nucleotides, the CDR3 is TGTGCCAGCAGTTTAGCGGCAGATAGGGAAAAACTGTTTTTT. The chain joins TRBV12-3 or TRBV12-4 to TRBJ1-4, with D hard to call. V was pared by 0 bases and J by 8 bases, with 10 bases between. The CDR3 contains 14 residues.

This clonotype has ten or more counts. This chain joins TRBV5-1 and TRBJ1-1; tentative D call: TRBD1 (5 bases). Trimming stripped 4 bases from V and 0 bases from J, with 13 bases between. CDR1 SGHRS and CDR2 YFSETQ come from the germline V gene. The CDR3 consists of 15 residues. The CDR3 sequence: CASSDPGRLNTEAFF. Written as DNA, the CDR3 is TGCGCCAGCAGCGATCCGGGACGGTTGAACACTGAAGCTTTCTTT.

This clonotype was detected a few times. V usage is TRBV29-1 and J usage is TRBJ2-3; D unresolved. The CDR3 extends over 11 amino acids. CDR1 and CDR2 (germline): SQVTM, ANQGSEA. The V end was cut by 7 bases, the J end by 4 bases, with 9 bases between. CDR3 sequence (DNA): TGCAGCGCCACTTCTGCAGATACGCAGTATTTT. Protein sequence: CSATSADTQYF.

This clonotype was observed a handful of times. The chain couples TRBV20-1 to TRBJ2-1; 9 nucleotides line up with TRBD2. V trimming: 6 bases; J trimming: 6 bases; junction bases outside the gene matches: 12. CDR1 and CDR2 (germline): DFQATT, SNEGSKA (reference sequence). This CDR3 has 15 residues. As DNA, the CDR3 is TGCAGTGCCCGACGGGGTAGCGGGAGTGTCAATGAGCAGTTCTTC. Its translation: CSARRGSGSVNEQFF.

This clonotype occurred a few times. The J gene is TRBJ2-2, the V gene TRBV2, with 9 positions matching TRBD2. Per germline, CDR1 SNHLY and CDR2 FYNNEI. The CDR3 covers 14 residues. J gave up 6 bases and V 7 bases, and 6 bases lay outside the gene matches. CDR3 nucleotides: TGTGCCAGCATTTATAGCGGGAGTTCCGGGGAGCTGTTTTTT. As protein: CASIYSGSSGELFF.

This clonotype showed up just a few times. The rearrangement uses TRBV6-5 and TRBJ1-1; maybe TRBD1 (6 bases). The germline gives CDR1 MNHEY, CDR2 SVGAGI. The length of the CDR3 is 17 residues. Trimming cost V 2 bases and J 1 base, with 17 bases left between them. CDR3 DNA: TGTGCCAGCAGTTACCGCCAGACAGGTCGGGCGAACACTGAAGCTTTCTTT. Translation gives CASSYRQTGRANTEAFF.